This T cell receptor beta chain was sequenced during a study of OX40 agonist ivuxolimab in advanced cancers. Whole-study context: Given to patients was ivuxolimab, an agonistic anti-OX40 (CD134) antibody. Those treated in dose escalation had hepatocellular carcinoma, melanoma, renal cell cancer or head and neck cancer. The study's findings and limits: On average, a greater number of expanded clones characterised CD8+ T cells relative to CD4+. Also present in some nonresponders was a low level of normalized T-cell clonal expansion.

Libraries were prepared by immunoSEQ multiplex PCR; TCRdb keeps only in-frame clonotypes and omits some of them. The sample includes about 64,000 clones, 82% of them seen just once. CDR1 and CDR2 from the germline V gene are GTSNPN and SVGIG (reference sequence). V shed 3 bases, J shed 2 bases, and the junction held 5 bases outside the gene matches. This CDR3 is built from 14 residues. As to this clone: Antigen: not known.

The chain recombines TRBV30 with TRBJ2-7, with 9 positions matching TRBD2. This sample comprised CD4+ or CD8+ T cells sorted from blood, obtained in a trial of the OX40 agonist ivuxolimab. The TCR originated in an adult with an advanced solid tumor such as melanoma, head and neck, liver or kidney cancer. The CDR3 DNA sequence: TGTGCCTGGAGCCGCGGGGGGGCGACCTACGAGCAGTACTTC. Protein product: CAWSRGGATYEQYF.